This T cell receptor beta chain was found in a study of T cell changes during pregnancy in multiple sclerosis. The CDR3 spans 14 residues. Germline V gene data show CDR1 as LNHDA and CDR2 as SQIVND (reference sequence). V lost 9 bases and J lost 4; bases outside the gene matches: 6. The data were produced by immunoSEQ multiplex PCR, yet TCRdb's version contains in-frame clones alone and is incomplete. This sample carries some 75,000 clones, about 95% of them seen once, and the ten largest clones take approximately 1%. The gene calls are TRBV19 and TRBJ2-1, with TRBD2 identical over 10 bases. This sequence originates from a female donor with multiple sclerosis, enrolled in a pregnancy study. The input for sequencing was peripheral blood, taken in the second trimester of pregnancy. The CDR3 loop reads CASRIAGGYNEQFF. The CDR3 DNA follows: TGTGCCAGCCGTATAGCGGGAGGTTACAATGAGCAGTTCTTC.